Detailed here is one T cell receptor (beta chain). Antigen unknown. Single viable CD3+CD4+CD8-CD45RO+ cells were sorted as the memory CD4+ T cells. Serum IgG to CMV pp150, pp28, p38 and p52 defined serostatus. This sample is drawn from a study of memory CD4+ T cells and cytomegalovirus serostatus. Across the whole study: Healthy Belgian adult donors included under ten CMV-positive and fewer than 25 CMV-negative people. General observations from the study: Repertoires predicted CMV serostatus with median bootstrapped AUC of about 0.94.

Profiling relied on immunoSEQ multiplex PCR, and the TCRdb table lists in-frame clones only, not all of them. The sample contains 25,000 or so clones, roughly three quarters of which appear only once. Trimming shortened V by 3 bases and J by 2 bases, and 14 bases separated the two germline ends. The CDR3 length is 15 residues. Germline loops: CDR1 MNHEY, CDR2 SMNVEV (reference sequence). The chain uses TRBV27 and TRBJ2-7, with a possible D match to TRBD2 (6 bases). This TCR was sampled from an adult in good health and CMV-seronegative. The source material was memory CD4+ T cells from blood. CDR3 in amino acids: CASSLTGGVAYEQYF. The DNA of the CDR3 is TGTGCCAGCAGTTTGACCGGGGGAGTTGCCTACGAGCAGTACTTC.